By frequency in the sample, the clone carrying this TCR beta chain is medium-sized. This specimen belongs to a study of metastatic and nonmetastatic thyroid tumors. None of the patients had undergone any treatment ahead of thyroid surgery. CDR3 length equals 15 residues. Per the germline V gene, CDR1 is MDHEN and CDR2 is SYDVKM. The V gene end was trimmed by 7 bases and the J gene end by 4 bases; junction bases not matched to a gene: 5. Via MiXCR, TCRdb re-called the PCR reads. The sample carries some 17,000 clones, 34% recorded once. The receptor was derived from a female donor with papillary thyroid cancer or a benign thyroid nodule (not recorded which). Some clones in this sample may be carry-over from other donors' samples. What was sequenced was tumor tissue. This chain uses TRBV28 with TRBJ2-1; 12 bases map to TRBD2. In DNA form, the CDR3 reads TGTGCCAGCAACAGACTAGCGGGAGTTTACAATGAGCAGTTCTTC. This encodes CASNRLAGVYNEQFF.